This T cell receptor beta chain was sequenced in a study of T cells in Graves' hyperthyroidism and ophthalmopathy. From RNA transcripts, TCR beta CDR3 regions were amplified. HTBI primers drove first-round RT-PCR of the TCR CDR3. TCRdb re-called the multiplex PCR reads through MiXCR, storing one row per CDR3 protein. The table lists 600,000 to 750,000 distinct CDR3 sequences, roughly 17% of them singletons. The table lists this clonotype with many counts. The antigen remains unidentified. General study results and limits: The blood repertoire included most of the expanded thyroid clonotypes above 0.001.

Stable disease denoted Graves' hyperthyroidism without ophthalmopathy progression within 18 months. With a duration under 2 months, the hyperthyroidism was newly diagnosed in patients aged 18 to 65. The PBMCs studied were ones that came from about 9.9 ml fresh peripheral blood. Sequenced material: blood. The TCR comes from a man aged 50 to 59 with Graves' hyperthyroidism.

For the CDR3, the DNA is TGTGCCAGCAGCCCTCTAATAAGGCAGGGCACCTACGAGCAGTACTTC. This encodes CASSPLIRQGTYEQYF. The chain uses TRBV7-8 and TRBJ2-7, with D perhaps TRBD1 (5 bases). CDR1 SGHVS and CDR2 FQNEAQ come from the germline V gene. Trimming took 5 bases from V and 2 from J, leaving 19 bases between them. The CDR3 is made up of 16 amino acids.